This TCR beta chain appears in the sequencing data of a study of T cell responses to AZD1222 COVID-19 vaccine. Concerning this clone: What it recognizes is unknown.

Sequencing was performed with immunoSEQ multiplex PCR; in TCRdb, only in-frame clones are kept and a portion is missing. Found here are 150,000 to 200,000 clones, approximately 89% of them singletons; the top ten hold over 1%. Pooled samples include second doses given at about 4 or 12 weeks. Points from the study as a whole: Most donors were white British, females outnumbered males, and clonal diversity was possibly underestimated.

Trimming left V 6 bases short and J 2 bases short, with 16 bases between. The length of the CDR3 is 15 residues. CDR1 and CDR2 (germline): SEHNR, FQNEAQ (reference sequence). The receptor comes from an adult who received the AZD1222 COVID-19 vaccine. Sequenced here: peripheral blood, sampled 28 days after the second AZD1222 dose. The chain is built from TRBV7-9 and TRBJ2-5, with unresolved D. The chain's CDR3 is CASSLGWTEQETQYF. The CDR3 DNA follows: TGTGCCAGCAGTTTGGGGTGGACGGAACAAGAGACCCAGTACTTC.